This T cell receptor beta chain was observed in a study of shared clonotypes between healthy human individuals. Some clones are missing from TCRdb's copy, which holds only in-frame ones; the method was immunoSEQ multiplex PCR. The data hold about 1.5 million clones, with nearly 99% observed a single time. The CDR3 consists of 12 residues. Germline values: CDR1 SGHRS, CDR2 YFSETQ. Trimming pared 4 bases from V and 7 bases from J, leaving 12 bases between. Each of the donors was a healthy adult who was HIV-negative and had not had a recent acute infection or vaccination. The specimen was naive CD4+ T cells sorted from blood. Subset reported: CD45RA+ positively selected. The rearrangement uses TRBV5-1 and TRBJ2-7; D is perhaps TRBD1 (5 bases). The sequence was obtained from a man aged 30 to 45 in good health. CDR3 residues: CASSPRVGEQYF. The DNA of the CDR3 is TGCGCCAGCAGCCCCAGGGTAGGAGAGCAGTACTTC.